This TCR beta chain was recorded in a study of blood T cell repertoires in COVID-19. Study summary: From T cells, B-cell-depleted T cells, or PBMCs came the material, which was cDNA or gDNA.

CDR1 and CDR2 from the germline V gene are SGHDN and FVKESK. V was shortened by 0 bases and J by 1 base, with 6 bases between the two germline ends. The CDR3 is 14 amino acids. In the original processing: Amplification from reference gene primers served as the basis for estimated nucleated cell counts. The table came from immunoSEQ multiplex PCR; TCRdb's copy has only in-frame clones and leaves some out. V and J calls and clone size are as listed in that table; D and trimming were resolved from the DNA. Among 84,000 or so clones, approximately 80% were seen once, and the ten largest hold around 15%. The sample taken for sequencing was peripheral blood. This clonotype was sampled from a woman of 80 years or more with acute or convalescent COVID-19. The chain is built from TRBV14 and TRBJ1-2; no firm D call. The CDR3, as DNA: TGTGCCAGCAGCCAAGATACGCGTAACTATGGCTACACCTTC. Amino acids: CASSQDTRNYGYTF.